The rows below give T cell receptor beta chains drawn from one sample of a study of cytomegalovirus exposure and HLA in healthy donors. Clones were read by immunoSEQ multiplex PCR, and TCRdb kept only the in-frame ones, dropping some. The table shows about 110,000 clones, with around 61% occurring only once. Material for sequencing was PBMCs. The receptors originated from a woman in her 30s in good health and CMV-seronegative. The CDR3 runs from the conserved cysteine through the conserved F or W. The order of the fields is clone size, J gene, V gene, D gene, CDR3 DNA, CDR3 protein. A D gene is named only where the DNA matches it firmly. Not all rows give a size; the values are once, few, many and, for expanded clones, a class.

>NA|TRBJ1-1|TRBV28|TRBD1
TGTGCCAGCAGGCTGGGACAGGTACGTGAAGCTTTCTTT
CASRLGQVREAFF
>NA|TRBJ2-1|TRBV6-1|NA
TGTGCCAGCACTCAAAACAGCTACAATGAGCAGTTCTTC
CASTQNSYNEQFF
>NA|TRBJ1-1|TRBV25-1|TRBD1
TGTGCCAGCAGTGCCCTTCGGACAGGGGGCGAAGCTTTCTTT
CASSALRTGGEAFF
>few|TRBJ2-1|TRBV27|TRBD2
TGTGCCAGCAGTTTATCCAGGTGGACTAGCTCCTACAATGAGCAGTTCTTC
CASSLSRWTSSYNEQFF
>few|TRBJ1-3|TRBV28|NA
TGTGCCAGCAGTTTATCAGGGGCCTCTGGAAACACCATATATTTT
CASSLSGASGNTIYF
>NA|TRBJ1-1|TRBV25-1|NA
TGTGCCAGCAGTGAAGCACAGGGAGCTTTCTTT
CASSEAQGAFF
>NA|TRBJ1-1|TRBV28|NA
TGTGCCAGCAGTTACCTGACAGGCGAGAACACTGAAGCTTTCTTT
CASSYLTGENTEAFF
>NA|TRBJ2-1|TRBV7-9|TRBD2
TGTGCCAGCAGCTTAGGGCCTAGCGGGTACAATGAGCAGTTCTTC
CASSLGPSGYNEQFF
>NA|TRBJ2-5|TRBV5-1|TRBD2
TGCGCCAGCAGCTTCCTCGGACTAGCGGGACGTGGCCAAGAGACCCAGTACTTC
CASSFLGLAGRGQETQYF
>NA|TRBJ2-2|TRBV25-1|NA
TGTGCCAGCAGTGAGGTAGCGAACACCGGGGAGCTGTTTTTT
CASSEVANTGELFF
>NA|TRBJ1-2|TRBV30|NA
TGTGCCTGGACTCGGACAGACTCGTATGGCTACACCTTC
CAWTRTDSYGYTF
>NA|TRBJ1-1|TRBV2|NA
TGTGCCAGCAGTGAATACAGTGCGAGGGACACTGAAGCTTTCTTT
CASSEYSARDTEAFF
>NA|TRBJ1-4|TRBV27|NA
TGTGCCAGCAGTCACTATGTACCAGTCGGGGTTAAAGGGAATAATGAAAAACTGTTTTTT
CASSHYVPVGVKGNNEKLFF
>few|TRBJ1-1|TRBV28|NA
TGTGCCAGCAGTTTACGCGGGACTGAAGCTTTCTTT
CASSLRGTEAFF
>NA|TRBJ1-1|TRBV6-5|NA
TGTGCCAGCAGTTTCGACAGGAGAGCGAACACTGAAGCTTTCTTT
CASSFDRRANTEAFF
>NA|TRBJ2-3|TRBV7-9|TRBD1
TGTGCCAGCAGCACCCGGGACAGGGGGCAAGGAGATACGCAGTATTTT
CASSTRDRGQGDTQYF
>NA|TRBJ2-5|TRBV18|NA
TGTGCCAGCTCACGACACGTCCAAGAGACCCAGTACTTC
CASSRHVQETQYF
>NA|TRBJ2-1|TRBV4-3|NA
TGCGCCAGCAGCCAAGATTCGGGGGGCCCAACCTACAATGAGCAGTTCTTC
CASSQDSGGPTYNEQFF
>NA|TRBJ2-1|TRBV10-2|TRBD1
TGCGCCAGCAGGACAGGGGGCTCCTACAATGAGCAGTTCTTC
CASRTGGSYNEQFF
>NA|TRBJ1-2|TRBV9|TRBD1
TGTGCCAGCAGCGTGAGGGACAGGGAAAGCTATGGCTACACCTTC
CASSVRDRESYGYTF
>few|TRBJ2-5|TRBV19|TRBD2
TGTGCCAGCCGAAAATGGAGGGAGGGGGAGACCCAGTACTTC
CASRKWREGETQYF
>NA|TRBJ1-4|TRBV6-1|TRBD1
TGTGCCAGCAGTGAAGCTCGGACAGGGAGCTCTGAAAAACTGTTTTTT
CASSEARTGSSEKLFF
>NA|TRBJ1-4|TRBV6-1|TRBD1
TGTGCCAGCAGTGACGTGTGGCAGGGGGTCGAAAAACTGTTTTTT
CASSDVWQGVEKLFF
>NA|TRBJ2-2|TRBV28|NA
TGTGCCAGCAGTCCAACTTTAGAGGGCACCGGGGAGCTGTTTTTT
CASSPTLEGTGELFF
>NA|TRBJ2-7|TRBV5-1|NA
TGCGCCAGCGGGGGCGGAGTCCACGAGCAGTACTTC
CASGGGVHEQYF
>NA|TRBJ2-7|TRBV2|NA
TGTGCCAGCAGCCAGGATAACTACGAGCAGTACTTC
CASSQDNYEQYF
>NA|TRBJ2-7|TRBV5-1|TRBD2
TGCGCCAGCAGCTCGGGGGGGCAGTCTATCTCCTACGAGCAGTACTTC
CASSSGGQSISYEQYF
>few|TRBJ2-5|TRBV23-1|TRBD1
TGCGCCAGCAGTCAACGGGACAGGACCGACCCGCGACAAGAGACCCAGTACTTC
CASSQRDRTDPRQETQYF
>NA|TRBJ2-1|TRBV18|NA
TGTGCCAGCTCACCACTTCAGGGGCAGGAGCAGTTCTTC
CASSPLQGQEQFF
>NA|TRBJ2-2|TRBV7-9|NA
TGTGCCAGCAGCCATGGGACAAACACCGGGGAGCTGTTTTTT
CASSHGTNTGELFF
>NA|TRBJ2-1|TRBV11-2|NA
TGTGCCAGCGAAGAGAACTCCTACAATGAGCAGTTCTTC
CASEENSYNEQFF
>NA|TRBJ1-1|TRBV2|NA
TGTGCCAGCACTACACTAGCCCCAAAGACTGAAGCTTTCTTT
CASTTLAPKTEAFF
>NA|TRBJ1-4|TRBV5-1|NA
TGCGCCAGCAGCCTCTCGGGTACAACTAATGAAAAACTGTTTTTT
CASSLSGTTNEKLFF
>NA|TRBJ1-2|TRBV6-5|NA
TGTGCCAGCAGTTACGAACTCTCCTATGGCTACACCTTC
CASSYELSYGYTF
>few|TRBJ2-1|TRBV14|NA
TGTGCCAGCAGCCAAGATCCCATAGGGGGGCAGTTCTTC
CASSQDPIGGQFF
>NA|TRBJ1-1|TRBV15|NA
TGTGCCACCAGCCCCACGGGGGGGAGGTCAAAAGGGAACACTGAAGCTTTCTTT
CATSPTGGRSKGNTEAFF